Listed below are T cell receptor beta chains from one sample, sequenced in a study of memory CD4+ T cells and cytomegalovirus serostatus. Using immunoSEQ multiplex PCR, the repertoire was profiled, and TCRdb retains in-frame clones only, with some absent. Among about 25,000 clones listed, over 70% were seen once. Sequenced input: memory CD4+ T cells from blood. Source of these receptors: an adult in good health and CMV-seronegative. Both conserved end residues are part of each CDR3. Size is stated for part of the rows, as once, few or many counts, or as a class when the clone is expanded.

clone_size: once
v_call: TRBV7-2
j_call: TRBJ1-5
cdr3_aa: CASSLVGEGPQHF

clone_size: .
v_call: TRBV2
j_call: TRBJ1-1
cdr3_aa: CASSGQGNTEAFF

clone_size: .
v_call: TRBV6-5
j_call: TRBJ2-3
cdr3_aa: CASSRTRESTDTQYF

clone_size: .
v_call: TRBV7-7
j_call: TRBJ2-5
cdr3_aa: CASSLGTSYQETQYF

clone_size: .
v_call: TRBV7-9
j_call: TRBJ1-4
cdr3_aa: CASSLNLYEKLFF

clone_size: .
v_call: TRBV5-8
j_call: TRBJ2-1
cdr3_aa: CASSRQFNEQFF

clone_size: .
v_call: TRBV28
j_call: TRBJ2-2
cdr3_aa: CASIAGDRFTGELFF

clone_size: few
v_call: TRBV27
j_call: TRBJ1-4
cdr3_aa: CASRSTWANEKLFF

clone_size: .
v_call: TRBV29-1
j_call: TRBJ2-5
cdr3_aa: CSVAGIGETQYF

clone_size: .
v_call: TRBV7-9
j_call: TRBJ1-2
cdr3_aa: CASSQDYGYTF

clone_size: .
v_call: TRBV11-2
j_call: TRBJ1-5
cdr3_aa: CASSPTGSNQPQHF

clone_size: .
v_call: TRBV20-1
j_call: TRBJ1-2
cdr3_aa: CSARGDYGYTF

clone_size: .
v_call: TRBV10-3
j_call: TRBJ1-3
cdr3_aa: CAISAVTGNTIYF

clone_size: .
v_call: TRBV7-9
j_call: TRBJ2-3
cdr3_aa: CASSSRTDADTQYF

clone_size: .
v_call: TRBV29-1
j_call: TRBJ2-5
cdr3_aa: CSVYLLETQYF

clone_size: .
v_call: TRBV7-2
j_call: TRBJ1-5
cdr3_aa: CASSLIGGNSNQPQHF

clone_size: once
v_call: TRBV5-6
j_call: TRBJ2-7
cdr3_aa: CASSPKDGYEQYF

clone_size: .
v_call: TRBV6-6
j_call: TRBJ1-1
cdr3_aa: CASSYSGGFTEAFF

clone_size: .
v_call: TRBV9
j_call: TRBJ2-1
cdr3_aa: CASSALSLGEQFF

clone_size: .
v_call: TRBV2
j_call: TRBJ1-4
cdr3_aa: CASSVYEKLFF

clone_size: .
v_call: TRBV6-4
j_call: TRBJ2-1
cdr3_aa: CAPLTLERENEQFF

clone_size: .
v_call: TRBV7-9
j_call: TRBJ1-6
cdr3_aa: CASSFGQGDSPLHF

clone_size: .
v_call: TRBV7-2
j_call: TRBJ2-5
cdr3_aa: CASSLVRGKETQYF

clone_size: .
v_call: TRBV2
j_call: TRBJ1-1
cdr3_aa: CASRGQGRNTEAFF

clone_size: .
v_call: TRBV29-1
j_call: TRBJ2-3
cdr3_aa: CSAGTGTDTQYF

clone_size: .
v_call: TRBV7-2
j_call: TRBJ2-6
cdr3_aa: CASSLLQAGANVLTF

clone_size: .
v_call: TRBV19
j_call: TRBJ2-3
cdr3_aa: CASSRGTSGTSTDTQYF

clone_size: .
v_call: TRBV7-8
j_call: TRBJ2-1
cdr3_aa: CASSNDYYDEQFF

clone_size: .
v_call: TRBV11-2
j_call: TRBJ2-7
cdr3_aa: CASSLGGQTVSYEQYF

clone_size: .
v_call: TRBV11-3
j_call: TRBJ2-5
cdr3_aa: CASSRGTLETQYF

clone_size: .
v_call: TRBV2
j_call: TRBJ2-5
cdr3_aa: CASSRGAGETQYF

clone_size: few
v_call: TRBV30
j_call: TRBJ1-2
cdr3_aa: CAWMPAGGYGYTF

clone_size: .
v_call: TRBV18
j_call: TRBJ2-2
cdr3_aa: CASSPTRDTGELFF

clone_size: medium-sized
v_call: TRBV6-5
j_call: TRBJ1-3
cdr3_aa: CASSYTRQGPGNTIYF

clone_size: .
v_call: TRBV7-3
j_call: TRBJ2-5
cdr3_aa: CASSLGGLLQETQYF

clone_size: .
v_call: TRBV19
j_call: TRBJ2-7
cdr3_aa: CASSTAGGRPYEQYF

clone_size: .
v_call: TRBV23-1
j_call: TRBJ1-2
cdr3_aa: CASSQPLGGGSYGYTF

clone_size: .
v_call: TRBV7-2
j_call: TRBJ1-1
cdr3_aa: CASSLGFMNTEAFF